This T cell receptor (beta chain) stems from a study of cytomegalovirus exposure and HLA in healthy donors. Across the whole study: Unique TCR beta sequences numbering 120 million or so came from 150 million to 200 million T cells in an earlier analysis. Within an early data release were tens of millions of unique TCRs drawn from HLA-typed donors. The study, taken as a whole, reports: Links to common viral pathogens appeared, in a later analysis, for several of the most significant clusters.

Germline trimming cut 0 bases from V and 7 bases from J; bases unmatched to any gene: 9. The CDR3 extends over 16 amino acids. Germline CDR1 and CDR2: SGHVS and FQNEAQ. A remark on this clone: Antigen specificity is unknown.

The PCR was carried out with 60 Vbeta primers and 13 Jbeta primers. Libraries were prepared by immunoSEQ multiplex PCR; TCRdb keeps only in-frame clonotypes and omits some of them. The sample shows around 120,000 clones, roughly four fifths of them seen only once. Each donor was healthy, and each was a bone marrow donor. The V and J genes are TRBV7-8 and TRBJ2-7; TRBD1 matches at 10 bases. The receptor was derived from a girl aged 2 to 10 in good health and CMV-seronegative. The sample consisted of PBMCs. The CDR3 bases are TGTGCCAGCAGCTTAGCCCGCGGGACAGGGGCTCGGGAGCAGTACTTC. Translated: CASSLARGTGAREQYF.